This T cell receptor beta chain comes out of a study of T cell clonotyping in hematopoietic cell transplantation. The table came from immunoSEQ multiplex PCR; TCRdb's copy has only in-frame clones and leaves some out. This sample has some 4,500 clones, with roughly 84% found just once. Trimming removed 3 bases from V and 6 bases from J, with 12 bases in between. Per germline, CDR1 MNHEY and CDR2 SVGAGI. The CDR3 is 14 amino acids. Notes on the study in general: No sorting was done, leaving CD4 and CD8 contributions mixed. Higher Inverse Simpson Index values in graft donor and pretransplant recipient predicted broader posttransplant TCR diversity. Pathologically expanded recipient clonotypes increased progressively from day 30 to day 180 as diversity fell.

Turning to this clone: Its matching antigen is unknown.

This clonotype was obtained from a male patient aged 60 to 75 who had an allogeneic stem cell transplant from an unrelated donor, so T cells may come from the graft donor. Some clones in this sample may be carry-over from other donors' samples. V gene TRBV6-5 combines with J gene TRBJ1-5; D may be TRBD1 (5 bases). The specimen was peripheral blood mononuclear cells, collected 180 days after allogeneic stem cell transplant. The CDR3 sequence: CASSYGPRGQPQHF. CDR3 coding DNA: TGTGCCAGCAGTTATGGACCTAGGGGTCAGCCCCAGCATTTT.